These T cell receptor beta chains were read from a single sample in a study of blood T cell repertoires in COVID-19. Here immunoSEQ multiplex PCR was the method, and the copy in TCRdb shows in-frame clones only, minus some. The sample lists about 70,000 clones, roughly four fifths occurring once. Input material: peripheral blood. The receptors stem from a woman in her seventies with acute or convalescent COVID-19. The CDR3 runs from the conserved cysteine through the conserved F or W. Fields, in order: J gene, clone size, D gene, V gene, CDR3 DNA, CDR3 protein. D genes are given only for firm matches. Only some rows state a clone size, as once, few, many or a class for expanded clones.

TRBJ1-5	few	-	TRBV6-1	TGTGCCAGCAGTGAACGGTCCTACAATCAGCCCCAGCATTTT	CASSERSYNQPQHF
TRBJ2-2	-	-	TRBV6-5	TGTGCCAGCAATCCCAGGGCAAACACCGGGGAGCTGTTTTTT	CASNPRANTGELFF
TRBJ1-1	-	-	TRBV4-1	TGCGCCAGCAGCGCCACTGAGGGGGGGTATTCTGCTTTCTTT	CASSATEGGYSAFF
TRBJ2-5	-	-	TRBV14	TGTGCCAGCAGCCAAGTCTGGGGAGGTTCCCAAGAGACCCAGTACTTC	CASSQVWGGSQETQYF
TRBJ2-2	-	-	TRBV18	TGTGCCAGCTCACCACCAGAGACAGCGAACACCGGGGAGCTGTTTTTT	CASSPPETANTGELFF
TRBJ1-1	few	TRBD1	TRBV18	TGTGCCAGCTCACCAGAGACAGGGGGCGAGACTGAAGCTTTCTTT	CASSPETGGETEAFF
TRBJ1-2	once	-	TRBV10-2	TGCGCCAGCTCTAACCTTGGGAGACTAGGTGGCTACACCTTC	CASSNLGRLGGYTF
TRBJ2-6	-	TRBD2	TRBV10-3	TGTGCCATCAGTGAGTCGAGCGGGGTCTCTGGGGCCAACGTCCTGACTTTC	CAISESSGVSGANVLTF
TRBJ2-7	many	-	TRBV29-1	TGCAGCGTTGAAGTGTATAACGGGGTTAGCTCCGTCTACGAGCAGTACTTC	CSVEVYNGVSSVYEQYF
TRBJ2-5	-	-	TRBV5-8	TGTGCCAGCAGCTTGGGGTTCGCCGGGACCCAGTACTTC	CASSLGFAGTQYF
TRBJ2-5	once	-	TRBV6-5	TGTGCCATCTCGTTGGGCTTGGCAACCCAGTACTTC	CAISLGLATQYF
TRBJ1-2	-	-	TRBV7-9	TGTGCCAGCAGCTTAGCGGTAGATACCACCTATGGCTACACCTTC	CASSLAVDTTYGYTF
TRBJ1-1	-	-	TRBV29-1	TGCAGCGTGCAGACAGATACTAACACTGAAGCTTTCTTT	CSVQTDTNTEAFF
TRBJ1-1	-	TRBD1	TRBV11-2	TGTGCCAGCAGCTTAGTAACAGGGGGCACTGAAGCTTTCTTT	CASSLVTGGTEAFF
TRBJ2-7	-	TRBD1	TRBV19	TGTGCCAGTAGTATAGAGGGACAGGGGGCCTACGTGGAGCAGTACTTC	CASSIEGQGAYVEQYF
TRBJ1-5	-	-	TRBV27	TGTGCCAGCTCAGGATATAGCAATCAGCCCCAGCATTTT	CASSGYSNQPQHF
TRBJ2-5	-	TRBD1	TRBV19	TGTGCCAGTAGTATCAGGACAGGGGGCGAACAAGAGACCCAGTACTTC	CASSIRTGGEQETQYF
TRBJ2-1	many	TRBD2	TRBV19	TGTGCCAGTAGTATCACTAGCGGAACCTACAATGAGCAGTTCTTC	CASSITSGTYNEQFF
TRBJ1-5	-	TRBD1	TRBV6-2/TRBV6-3	TGTGCCAGCAGTTACGCCAACAGGGGGTCCCAGCCCCAGCATTTT	CASSYANRGSQPQHF
TRBJ1-1	-	-	TRBV3-1/TRBV3-2	TGTGCCAGCAGCCCAGTAGCGGGGAACACTGAAGCTTTCTTT	CASSPVAGNTEAFF
TRBJ2-7	-	TRBD2	TRBV30	TGTGCCTGGGGTAGCGGGGCGTCCTACGAGCAGTACTTC	CAWGSGASYEQYF
TRBJ1-3	-	-	TRBV30	TGTGCCTGGAGTGGGTCGCGCGGAAACACCATATATTTT	CAWSGSRGNTIYF
TRBJ1-2	-	TRBD1	TRBV7-2	TGTGCCAGCACCTTAGACAGGGTTGGCTACACCTTC	CASTLDRVGYTF
TRBJ1-1	few	-	TRBV5-6	TGTGCCAGCAGCGCCCTGGGGGGTGAAGCTTTCTTT	CASSALGGEAFF
TRBJ1-1	once	TRBD1	TRBV29-1	TGCAGCGTCCAGGACAGGTACACTGAAGCTTTCTTT	CSVQDRYTEAFF
TRBJ1-2	-	-	TRBV19	TGTGCCAGTAGTACCTCACACCCGACAGTAACCGTCTATGGCTACACCTTC	CASSTSHPTVTVYGYTF
TRBJ2-1	-	-	TRBV7-2	TGTGCCAGCAGGCCCGGTGATCTAAATGAGCAGTTCTTC	CASRPGDLNEQFF
TRBJ2-5	-	-	TRBV7-8	TGTGCCAGCAGCCAGGACAGACAAGAGACCCAGTACTTC	CASSQDRQETQYF
TRBJ2-1	-	-	TRBV5-1	TGCGCCAGCAGCTTGGGGGGGCAAAATGAGCAGTTCTTC	CASSLGGQNEQFF
TRBJ2-7	once	-	TRBV14	TGTGCCAGCAGCCAAGCAGGCAAGTCCTACGAGCAGTACTTC	CASSQAGKSYEQYF
TRBJ2-4	few	-	TRBV7-9	TGTGCCAGCAGCTTAATGGCGGGATCCAAAAACATTCAGTACTTC	CASSLMAGSKNIQYF
TRBJ2-3	-	-	TRBV19	TGTGCCAGTAGTTCGCAAGCGGCAGATACGCAGTATTTT	CASSSQAADTQYF
TRBJ1-6	few	TRBD1	TRBV2	TGTGCCAGCAGGACCGGGACAGGGGATTCACCCCTCCACTTT	CASRTGTGDSPLHF
TRBJ1-5	-	TRBD1	TRBV7-2	TGTGCCAGCAGCTCCGGACAGGGAGAGTATCAGCCCCAGCATTTT	CASSSGQGEYQPQHF
TRBJ2-7	-	TRBD2	TRBV29-1	TGCAGCATTTCCGGGACTAGCGGATCCTACGAGCAGTACTTC	CSISGTSGSYEQYF
TRBJ2-7	-	TRBD1	TRBV6-5	TGTGCCAGCTGCCGAGACGGACAGGGTCTCGACGAGCAGTACTTC	CASCRDGQGLDEQYF
TRBJ2-1	-	TRBD2	TRBV7-8	TGTGCCAGCAGCCGCGCAGCGGGGACCTACAATGAGCAGTTCTTC	CASSRAAGTYNEQFF
TRBJ1-1	-	-	TRBV10-3	TGTGCCATCAGTGAGCGACTACAGGGCGTGGGAACTGAAGCTTTCTTT	CAISERLQGVGTEAFF
TRBJ2-3	-	-	TRBV11-2	TGTGCCAGCAGCTTAGTGCAGGGGAGGGGGACAGATACGCAGTATTTT	CASSLVQGRGTDTQYF
TRBJ1-1	once	TRBD1	TRBV5-5	TGTGCCAGCAGCTTGATGGACAGGGGGCTTTCCAACACTGAAGCTTTCTTT	CASSLMDRGLSNTEAFF